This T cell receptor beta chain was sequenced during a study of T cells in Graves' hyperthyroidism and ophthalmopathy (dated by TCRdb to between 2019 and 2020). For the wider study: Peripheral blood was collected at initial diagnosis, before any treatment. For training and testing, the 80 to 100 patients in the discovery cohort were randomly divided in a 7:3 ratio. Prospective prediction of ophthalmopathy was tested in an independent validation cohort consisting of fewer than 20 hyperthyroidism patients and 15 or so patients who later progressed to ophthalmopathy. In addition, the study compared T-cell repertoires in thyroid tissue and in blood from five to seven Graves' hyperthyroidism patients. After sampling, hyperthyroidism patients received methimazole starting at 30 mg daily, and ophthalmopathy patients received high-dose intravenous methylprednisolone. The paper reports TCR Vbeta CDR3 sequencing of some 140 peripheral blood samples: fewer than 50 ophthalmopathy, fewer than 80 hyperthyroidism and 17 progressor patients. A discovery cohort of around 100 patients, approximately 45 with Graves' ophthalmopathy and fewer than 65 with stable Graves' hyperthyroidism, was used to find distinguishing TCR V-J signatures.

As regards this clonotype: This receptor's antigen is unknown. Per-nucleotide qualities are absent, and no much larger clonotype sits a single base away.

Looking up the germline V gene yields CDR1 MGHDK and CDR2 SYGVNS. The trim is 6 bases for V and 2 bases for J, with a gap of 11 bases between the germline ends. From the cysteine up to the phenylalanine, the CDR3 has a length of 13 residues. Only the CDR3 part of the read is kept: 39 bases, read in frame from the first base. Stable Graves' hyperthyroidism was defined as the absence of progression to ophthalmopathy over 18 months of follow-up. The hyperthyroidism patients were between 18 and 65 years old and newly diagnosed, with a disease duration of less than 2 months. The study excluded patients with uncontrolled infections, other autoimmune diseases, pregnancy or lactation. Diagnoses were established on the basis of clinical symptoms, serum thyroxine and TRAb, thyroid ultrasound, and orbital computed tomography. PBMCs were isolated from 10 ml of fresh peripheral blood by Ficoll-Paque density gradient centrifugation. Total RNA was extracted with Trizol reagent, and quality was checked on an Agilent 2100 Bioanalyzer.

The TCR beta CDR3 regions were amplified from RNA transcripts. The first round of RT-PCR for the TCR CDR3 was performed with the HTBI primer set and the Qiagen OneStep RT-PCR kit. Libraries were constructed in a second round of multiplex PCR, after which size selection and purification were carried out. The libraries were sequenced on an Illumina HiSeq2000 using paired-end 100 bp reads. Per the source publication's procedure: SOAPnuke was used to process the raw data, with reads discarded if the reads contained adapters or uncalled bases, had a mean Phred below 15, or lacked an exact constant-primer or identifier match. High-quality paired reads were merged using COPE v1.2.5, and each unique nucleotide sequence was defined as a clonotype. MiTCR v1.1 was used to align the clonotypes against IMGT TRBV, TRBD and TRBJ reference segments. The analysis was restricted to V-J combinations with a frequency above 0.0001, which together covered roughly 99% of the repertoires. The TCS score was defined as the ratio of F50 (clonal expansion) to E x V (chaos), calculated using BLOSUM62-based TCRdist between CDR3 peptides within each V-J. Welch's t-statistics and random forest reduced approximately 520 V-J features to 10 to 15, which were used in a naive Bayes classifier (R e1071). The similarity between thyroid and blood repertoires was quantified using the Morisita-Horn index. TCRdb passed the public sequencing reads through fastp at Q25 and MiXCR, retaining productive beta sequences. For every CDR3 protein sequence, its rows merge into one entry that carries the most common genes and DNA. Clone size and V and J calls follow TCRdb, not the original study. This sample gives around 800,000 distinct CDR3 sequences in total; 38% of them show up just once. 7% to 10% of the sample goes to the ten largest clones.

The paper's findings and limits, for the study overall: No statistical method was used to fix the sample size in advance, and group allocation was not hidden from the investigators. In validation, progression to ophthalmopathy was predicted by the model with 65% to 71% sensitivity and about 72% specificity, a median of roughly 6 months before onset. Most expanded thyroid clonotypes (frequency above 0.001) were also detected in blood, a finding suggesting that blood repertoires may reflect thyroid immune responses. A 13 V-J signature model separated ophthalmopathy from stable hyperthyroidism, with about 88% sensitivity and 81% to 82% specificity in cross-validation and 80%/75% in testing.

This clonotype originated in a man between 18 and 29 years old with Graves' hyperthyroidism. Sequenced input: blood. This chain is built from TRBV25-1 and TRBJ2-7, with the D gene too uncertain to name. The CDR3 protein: CASRIGSTYEQYF. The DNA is TGTGCCAGCAGGATAGGTTCTACCTACGAGCAGTACTTC.